This TCR beta chain derives from a study of cytomegalovirus exposure and HLA in healthy donors. The PCR had 60 Vbeta and 13 Jbeta primers. The method was immunoSEQ multiplex PCR; TCRdb's version includes in-frame clones alone and lacks a portion of them. The top ten clones hold about 1.5% of a sample with around 150,000 clones, approximately 60% of them seen once. This clone was found a few times. Healthy bone marrow donors made up the donor group. Between the trimmed V and J ends, which lost 0 bases and 6 bases, there was a span of 15 bases. The CDR3 runs 15 residues. The germline gives CDR1 SGHRS, CDR2 YFSETQ.

What was sequenced was PBMCs. This clonotype originated in a human donor in good health. The chain has TRBV5-1 and TRBJ2-5, with D possibly matching TRBD1 (6 bases). In DNA form, the CDR3 reads TGCGCCAGCAGCTTGGGTTCAGGGCAGGGGAAGACCCAGTACTTC. This codes for CASSLGSGQGKTQYF.